A selection of T cell receptor beta chains follows, all from one sample in a study of control samples from healthy donors and cancer patients. The repertoire was sequenced with immunoSEQ multiplex PCR; TCRdb's copy has only in-frame clones and lacks some. The data contain some 130,000 clones, approximately 95% of them singletons. Sequenced sample: blood. The receptors here all came from a man aged 25-40 years in good health. Each CDR3 is given with its conserved first and last residue. Fields, in order: D gene, J gene, V gene, clone size, CDR3 protein, CDR3 DNA. The D gene is left open where the match is weak. The size of a clone is reported for some rows only, either as once, few or many, or as a class for expanded clones.

d_call: TRBD1
j_call: TRBJ1-6
v_call: TRBV19
clone_size: .
cdr3_aa: CASSPGQGFGSPLHF
cdr3_nt: TGTGCCAGTAGTCCGGGACAGGGGTTTGGGTCACCCCTCCACTTT

d_call: .
j_call: TRBJ2-4
v_call: TRBV4-3
clone_size: .
cdr3_aa: CASSQEWQGLAKNIQYF
cdr3_nt: TGCGCCAGCAGCCAAGAATGGCAGGGGCTAGCCAAAAACATTCAGTACTTC

d_call: .
j_call: TRBJ1-3
v_call: TRBV4-1
clone_size: .
cdr3_aa: CASSHQGHPGNTIYF
cdr3_nt: TGCGCCAGCAGCCATCAGGGTCACCCTGGAAACACCATATATTTT

d_call: .
j_call: TRBJ2-4
v_call: TRBV27
clone_size: .
cdr3_aa: CASSEDSRAAPKNIQYF
cdr3_nt: TGTGCCAGCAGTGAAGACAGCCGCGCGGCCCCGAAAAACATTCAGTACTTC

d_call: .
j_call: TRBJ1-2
v_call: TRBV29-1
clone_size: .
cdr3_aa: CSAGGGSYGYTF
cdr3_nt: TGCAGCGCCGGTGGGGGGTCCTATGGCTACACCTTC

d_call: TRBD1
j_call: TRBJ2-7
v_call: TRBV9
clone_size: .
cdr3_aa: CASSVEPTGVGEQYF
cdr3_nt: TGTGCCAGCAGCGTAGAACCGACAGGGGTGGGAGAGCAGTACTTC

d_call: .
j_call: TRBJ2-3
v_call: TRBV9
clone_size: .
cdr3_aa: CASSGAYTDTQYF
cdr3_nt: TGTGCCAGCAGCGGGGCCTACACAGATACGCAGTATTTT

d_call: .
j_call: TRBJ2-7
v_call: TRBV3-1/TRBV3-2
clone_size: .
cdr3_aa: CASSQAEYKQYF
cdr3_nt: TGTGCCAGCAGCCAAGCGGAGTACAAGCAGTACTTC

d_call: .
j_call: TRBJ1-1
v_call: TRBV7-9
clone_size: .
cdr3_aa: CASTLSGAGTYPNTEAFF
cdr3_nt: TGTGCCAGCACCCTTAGTGGTGCGGGCACCTACCCGAACACTGAAGCTTTCTTT

d_call: TRBD2
j_call: TRBJ2-1
v_call: TRBV7-9
clone_size: .
cdr3_aa: CASSPPTSGGSSYNEQFF
cdr3_nt: TGTGCCAGCAGCCCCCCCACTAGCGGGGGCAGCTCCTACAATGAGCAGTTCTTC

d_call: .
j_call: TRBJ1-1
v_call: TRBV19
clone_size: .
cdr3_aa: CASSTGTPNTEAFF
cdr3_nt: TGTGCCAGTAGTACCGGGACACCGAACACTGAAGCTTTCTTT

d_call: .
j_call: TRBJ1-2
v_call: TRBV3-1/TRBV3-2
clone_size: .
cdr3_aa: CASSPRTSLYGYTF
cdr3_nt: TGTGCCAGCAGCCCGCGTACATCCCTTTATGGCTACACCTTC

d_call: TRBD2
j_call: TRBJ2-1
v_call: TRBV2
clone_size: .
cdr3_aa: CAITSGVYNEQFF
cdr3_nt: TGTGCCATAACTAGCGGGGTGTACAATGAGCAGTTCTTC

d_call: .
j_call: TRBJ2-1
v_call: TRBV6-1
clone_size: .
cdr3_aa: CASSESKGGYNEQFF
cdr3_nt: TGTGCCAGCAGTGAAAGTAAGGGTGGGTACAATGAGCAGTTCTTC

d_call: .
j_call: TRBJ1-1
v_call: TRBV6-4
clone_size: few
cdr3_aa: CASRAGEGGTEAFF
cdr3_nt: TGTGCCAGCAGGGCCGGCGAGGGAGGGACTGAAGCTTTCTTT

d_call: TRBD1
j_call: TRBJ1-1
v_call: TRBV7-9
clone_size: .
cdr3_aa: CASSLMGTGPMNTEAFF
cdr3_nt: TGTGCCAGCAGCTTAATGGGGACAGGGCCTATGAACACTGAAGCTTTCTTT

d_call: .
j_call: TRBJ1-4
v_call: TRBV2
clone_size: .
cdr3_aa: CASTTGPHEKLFF
cdr3_nt: TGTGCCAGCACGACAGGACCCCATGAAAAACTGTTTTTT

d_call: .
j_call: TRBJ1-3
v_call: TRBV27
clone_size: .
cdr3_aa: CASSRNGGSGNTIYF
cdr3_nt: TGTGCCAGCAGTCGAAACGGGGGATCGGGAAACACCATATATTTT

d_call: TRBD2
j_call: TRBJ2-1
v_call: TRBV5-1
clone_size: .
cdr3_aa: CASSSGTSANEQFF
cdr3_nt: TGCGCCAGCAGCTCCGGGACTAGTGCTAATGAGCAGTTCTTC

d_call: TRBD2
j_call: TRBJ2-1
v_call: TRBV7-9
clone_size: .
cdr3_aa: CASSPGASGGPSSYNEQFF
cdr3_nt: TGTGCCAGCAGCCCTGGGGCTAGCGGGGGGCCAAGCTCCTACAATGAGCAGTTCTTC

d_call: .
j_call: TRBJ1-1
v_call: TRBV12-3/TRBV12-4
clone_size: .
cdr3_aa: CASRRAGEAFF
cdr3_nt: TGTGCCAGCAGGCGCGCCGGTGAAGCTTTCTTT

d_call: .
j_call: TRBJ1-1
v_call: TRBV11-2
clone_size: .
cdr3_aa: CASSLAPMNTEAFF
cdr3_nt: TGTGCCAGCAGCTTAGCCCCCATGAACACTGAAGCTTTCTTT

d_call: .
j_call: TRBJ1-6
v_call: TRBV7-3
clone_size: .
cdr3_aa: CASSLNSVNSPLHF
cdr3_nt: TGTGCCAGCAGCTTAAACAGTGTTAATTCACCCCTCCACTTT

d_call: .
j_call: TRBJ2-3
v_call: TRBV27
clone_size: .
cdr3_aa: CASSLGGGQDTQYF
cdr3_nt: TGTGCCAGCAGTTTAGGGGGGGGCCAAGATACGCAGTATTTT

d_call: TRBD1
j_call: TRBJ1-4
v_call: TRBV5-8
clone_size: .
cdr3_aa: CASSFDRVSNEKLFF
cdr3_nt: TGTGCCAGCAGCTTTGACAGGGTATCTAATGAAAAACTGTTTTTT

d_call: TRBD2
j_call: TRBJ2-5
v_call: TRBV11-2
clone_size: .
cdr3_aa: CASSSLAAKSQETQYF
cdr3_nt: TGTGCCAGCAGCTCCCTAGCGGCAAAGAGCCAAGAGACCCAGTACTTC

d_call: .
j_call: TRBJ1-3
v_call: TRBV4-1
clone_size: once
cdr3_aa: CASSQDQPAGLPGNTIYF
cdr3_nt: TGCGCCAGCAGCCAAGACCAACCTGCTGGACTGCCTGGAAACACCATATATTTT

d_call: .
j_call: TRBJ1-5
v_call: TRBV6-6
clone_size: .
cdr3_aa: CASSYSGDHQPQHF
cdr3_nt: TGTGCCAGCAGTTACTCTGGGGATCATCAGCCCCAGCATTTT

d_call: TRBD1
j_call: TRBJ2-6
v_call: TRBV5-6
clone_size: .
cdr3_aa: CASSSTGLGANVLTF
cdr3_nt: TGTGCCAGCAGCTCGACAGGGCTTGGGGCCAACGTCCTGACTTTC

d_call: TRBD2
j_call: TRBJ2-1
v_call: TRBV5-5
clone_size: .
cdr3_aa: CASSPASGGNEQFF
cdr3_nt: TGTGCCAGCAGCCCCGCCTCGGGGGGCAATGAGCAGTTCTTC

d_call: TRBD1
j_call: TRBJ2-3
v_call: TRBV27
clone_size: few
cdr3_aa: CASSPLSVDWDRVSDTQYF
cdr3_nt: TGTGCCAGCAGCCCCCTTTCGGTCGATTGGGACAGGGTGTCAGATACGCAGTATTTT

d_call: .
j_call: TRBJ2-2
v_call: TRBV9
clone_size: once
cdr3_aa: CASSVLAAGTGELFF
cdr3_nt: TGTGCCAGCAGCGTATTAGCGGCCGGGACCGGGGAGCTGTTTTTT

d_call: .
j_call: TRBJ1-5
v_call: TRBV7-9
clone_size: .
cdr3_aa: CASSSGNQPQHF
cdr3_nt: TGTGCCAGCAGCTCCGGTAATCAGCCCCAGCATTTT

d_call: .
j_call: TRBJ2-1
v_call: TRBV24-1
clone_size: .
cdr3_aa: CATSLNNEQFF
cdr3_nt: TGTGCCACCAGCCTCAACAATGAGCAGTTCTTC

d_call: .
j_call: TRBJ1-6
v_call: TRBV7-2
clone_size: .
cdr3_aa: CASGLGLGSSYNSPLHF
cdr3_nt: TGTGCCAGCGGACTCGGCCTAGGGAGCTCCTATAATTCACCCCTCCACTTT

d_call: .
j_call: TRBJ1-6
v_call: TRBV4-3
clone_size: .
cdr3_aa: CASSQGRTDPDWSPLHF
cdr3_nt: TGCGCCAGCAGCCAAGGAAGGACAGACCCGGATTGGTCACCCCTCCACTTT

d_call: TRBD2
j_call: TRBJ2-7
v_call: TRBV27
clone_size: .
cdr3_aa: CASSLLASGRAYEQYF
cdr3_nt: TGTGCCAGCAGTCTCCTCGCTAGCGGGCGAGCCTACGAGCAGTACTTC

d_call: .
j_call: TRBJ1-5
v_call: TRBV19
clone_size: .
cdr3_aa: CASSIGGAGAQPQHF
cdr3_nt: TGTGCCAGTAGTATAGGGGGGGCGGGCGCTCAGCCCCAGCATTTT

d_call: .
j_call: TRBJ2-1
v_call: TRBV19
clone_size: .
cdr3_aa: CASSTGFYNEQFF
cdr3_nt: TGTGCCAGTAGTACTGGATTCTACAATGAGCAGTTCTTC

d_call: .
j_call: TRBJ1-1
v_call: TRBV28
clone_size: .
cdr3_aa: CASSYRGDYTEAFF
cdr3_nt: TGTGCCAGCAGTTATAGGGGGGATTACACTGAAGCTTTCTTT

d_call: .
j_call: TRBJ2-1
v_call: TRBV28
clone_size: .
cdr3_aa: CASSLHVLMGEQFF
cdr3_nt: TGTGCCAGCAGTCTACACGTTCTTATGGGTGAGCAGTTCTTC

d_call: TRBD2
j_call: TRBJ2-5
v_call: TRBV11-2
clone_size: .
cdr3_aa: CASSHTSGGAETQYF
cdr3_nt: TGTGCCAGCAGCCATACTAGCGGGGGGGCGGAGACCCAGTACTTC

d_call: .
j_call: TRBJ2-2
v_call: TRBV27
clone_size: .
cdr3_aa: CASSMEGFGNTGELFF
cdr3_nt: TGTGCCAGCAGTATGGAGGGATTTGGGAACACCGGGGAGCTGTTTTTT

d_call: TRBD2
j_call: TRBJ2-1
v_call: TRBV28
clone_size: .
cdr3_aa: CASSLPPGLAANNEQFF
cdr3_nt: TGTGCCAGCAGTCTCCCCCCTGGGCTAGCGGCCAACAATGAGCAGTTCTTC

d_call: .
j_call: TRBJ1-2
v_call: TRBV6-2/TRBV6-3
clone_size: .
cdr3_aa: CASSRQTDYGYTF
cdr3_nt: TGTGCCAGCAGTAGACAGACAGACTATGGCTACACCTTC

d_call: .
j_call: TRBJ1-6
v_call: TRBV2
clone_size: once
cdr3_aa: CAGFGSYNSPLHF
cdr3_nt: TGTGCCGGCTTCGGGTCCTATAATTCACCCCTCCACTTT

d_call: .
j_call: TRBJ1-6
v_call: TRBV6-1
clone_size: .
cdr3_aa: CASSDGHYSSPLHF
cdr3_nt: TGTGCCAGCAGTGATGGTCACTACTCTTCACCCCTCCACTTT

d_call: TRBD2
j_call: TRBJ2-3
v_call: TRBV4-3
clone_size: .
cdr3_aa: CASSPGLVRDTQYF
cdr3_nt: TGCGCCAGCAGCCCCGGACTAGTTCGTGATACGCAGTATTTT

d_call: .
j_call: TRBJ1-5
v_call: TRBV19
clone_size: .
cdr3_aa: CASSPHGGVSNQPQHF
cdr3_nt: TGTGCCAGTAGTCCTCATGGGGGTGTGAGCAATCAGCCCCAGCATTTT

d_call: .
j_call: TRBJ1-1
v_call: TRBV10-3
clone_size: .
cdr3_aa: CAISGGGTEAFF
cdr3_nt: TGTGCCATCAGTGGTGGGGGCACTGAAGCTTTCTTT

d_call: TRBD2
j_call: TRBJ2-1
v_call: TRBV7-7
clone_size: .
cdr3_aa: CASSPSSTGGGNEQFF
cdr3_nt: TGTGCTAGCAGCCCCTCCTCGACGGGGGGGGGCAATGAGCAGTTCTTC

d_call: .
j_call: TRBJ1-6
v_call: TRBV30
clone_size: .
cdr3_aa: CAWSQNSPLHF
cdr3_nt: TGTGCCTGGTCACAGAATTCACCCCTCCACTTT

d_call: TRBD1
j_call: TRBJ1-5
v_call: TRBV29-1
clone_size: .
cdr3_aa: CSASTGPNQPQHF
cdr3_nt: TGCAGCGCCTCGACAGGGCCCAATCAGCCCCAGCATTTT

d_call: .
j_call: TRBJ1-2
v_call: TRBV9
clone_size: once
cdr3_aa: CASSGPSNYGYTF
cdr3_nt: TGTGCCAGCAGCGGGCCCTCTAACTATGGCTACACCTTC

d_call: .
j_call: TRBJ1-2
v_call: TRBV19
clone_size: .
cdr3_aa: CASSIAGKDYGYTF
cdr3_nt: TGTGCCAGTAGTATAGCAGGGAAAGACTATGGCTACACCTTC

d_call: .
j_call: TRBJ2-5
v_call: TRBV27
clone_size: .
cdr3_aa: CASSFRGRGETQYF
cdr3_nt: TGTGCCAGCAGTTTCCGGGGCCGGGGCGAGACCCAGTACTTC

d_call: .
j_call: TRBJ1-4
v_call: TRBV7-2
clone_size: few
cdr3_aa: CASSLGMGNEKLFF
cdr3_nt: TGTGCCAGCAGCTTAGGGATGGGGAATGAAAAACTGTTTTTT